One and the same sample provided the 30 T cell receptor beta chains below, sequenced in a study of blood T cell repertoires in COVID-19. Method: immunoSEQ multiplex PCR; TCRdb's copy keeps in-frame clones and lacks some. Of roughly 200,000 clones detected, under 90% appear once; the ten largest clones hold about 7%. The specimen was peripheral blood. The receptors come from a man aged 40-49 years with acute or convalescent COVID-19.

V and J are TRBV7-9 and TRBJ2-7; the D gene is possibly TRBD1 (6 bases). The ends were cut back, 6 bases at V and 3 bases at J, with 15 bases in the middle. This CDR3 has 14 amino acids. Germline values: CDR1 SEHNR, CDR2 FQNEAQ (reference sequence). CDR3 in amino acids: CASSRRQESYEQYF. The CDR3 DNA sequence: TGTGCCAGCAGTCGTCGACAGGAAAGCTACGAGCAGTACTTC.

This rearrangement joins TRBV7-3 to TRBJ1-1, with D possibly being TRBD1 (6 bases). V dropped 4 bases and J dropped 4 bases, with 10 bases sitting between them. CDR1 is SGHTA, CDR2 FQGTGA, per germline. The CDR3 totals 13 residues. In DNA, the CDR3 is TGTGCCAGCAGCTCCAGGGGCGGCACTGAAGCTTTCTTT. The encoded protein is CASSSRGGTEAFF.

The chain joins TRBV21-1 to TRBJ1-4. TRBV21-1 is termed a pseudogene. CDR3 length: 15 residues. CDR3 sequence: CASSKDGRTAGKLFF. Written as DNA, the CDR3 is TGTGCCAGCAGCAAAGATGGACGGACTGCAGGAAAACTGTTTTTT.

The chain has TRBV11-1 and TRBJ1-2, with D perhaps TRBD1 (5 bases). CDR3 size: 14 residues. V dropped 5 bases and J dropped 6 bases, with 16 bases sitting between them. The germline CDR1 and CDR2 sequences are SGHAT and FQDESV (reference sequence). In DNA form, the CDR3 reads TGTGCCAGCAGCCCCCAGGGTTTGGTGGATGGCTACACCTTC. This codes for CASSPQGLVDGYTF.

The table lists this clone with a count of one. This sequence joins TRBV27 and TRBJ2-2, with D possibly being TRBD2 (6 bases). Germline V gene lookup returns CDR1 MNHEY and CDR2 SMNVEV (reference sequence). Between the trimmed V and J ends, which lost 6 bases and 1 base, there was a span of 15 bases. The CDR3 extends over 16 amino acids. CDR3 sequence: CASRKGGAVNTGELFF. CDR3 bases: TGTGCCAGCAGAAAAGGAGGGGCGGTGAACACCGGGGAGCTGTTTTTT.

The chain carries TRBV5-1 and TRBJ2-2, with 7 positions matching TRBD1. The CDR3 loop spans 17 amino acids. Germline trimming cut 4 bases from V and 0 bases from J; bases unmatched to any gene: 9. Per germline, CDR1 SGHRS and CDR2 YFSETQ. CDR3 residues: CASSHLQGLANTGELFF. The CDR3 DNA is TGCGCCAGCAGCCATCTACAGGGGCTCGCGAACACCGGGGAGCTGTTTTTT.

The J gene is TRBJ1-5, the V gene TRBV4-3; TRBD1 matches 8 bases. Germline loops: CDR1 LGHNA, CDR2 YSLEER. Losses at the gene ends were 5 bases for V and 7 bases for J; bases not matched to a gene: 10. The CDR3 totals 15 residues. The CDR3 DNA follows: TGCGCCAGCAGCTTGCACAGGGGGTCGAGGCAGCCCCAGCATTTT. It translates to CASSLHRGSRQPQHF.

This chain uses TRBV19 with TRBJ2-7; maybe TRBD1 (5 bases). Per the germline V gene, CDR1 is LNHDA and CDR2 is SQIVND (reference sequence). V dropped 1 base and J dropped 3 bases, with 10 bases sitting between them. This CDR3 region has 14 residues. The CDR3 spells CASSIGAGRYEQYF. As DNA, the CDR3 is TGTGCCAGTAGTATAGGGGCAGGGCGCTACGAGCAGTACTTC.

The genes are TRBV6-5 and TRBJ1-1, with no clear D. This CDR3 has 14 residues. With 0 bases removed from V and 2 bases from J, the gap between germline ends came to 7 bases. The germline CDR1 and CDR2 sequences are MNHEY and SVGAGI. The CDR3 sequence is CASSYSPGNTEAFF. The CDR3 DNA sequence: TGTGCCAGCAGTTACTCCCCGGGAAACACTGAAGCTTTCTTT.

A few counts support this clone. V and J are TRBV4-2 and TRBJ2-7; D is undetermined. The length of the CDR3 is 16 residues. Per the germline V gene, CDR1 is LGHNA and CDR2 is YNFKEQ. V was cut by 3 bases and J by 0 bases, with 15 bases left in between. CDR3 sequence (DNA): TGTGCCAGCAGCCAGTCGTTTACTCTAAGCTCCTACGAGCAGTACTTC. Amino acid sequence: CASSQSFTLSSYEQYF.

This chain connects TRBV15 to TRBJ1-4; D ambiguous. The CDR3 totals 14 residues. V shed 0 bases and J shed 5 bases, with 7 bases lying between them. CDR1 and CDR2 from the germline V gene are LNHNV and YYDKDF (reference sequence). For the CDR3, the DNA is TGTGCCACCAGCAGAGATGGGAGAAATGAAAAACTGTTTTTT. Translating it yields CATSRDGRNEKLFF.

This chain connects TRBV5-6 to TRBJ2-1; a weak D match, TRBD2 (6 bases). Trimming cost V 3 bases and J 8 bases, with 15 bases left between them. CDR3 length: 14 residues. Germline V lookup: CDR1 SGHDT, CDR2 YYEEEE. This chain's CDR3 is CASSWWEVDDEQFF. In nucleotides, the CDR3 is TGTGCCAGCAGCTGGTGGGAGGTAGACGATGAGCAGTTCTTC. Based on the CDR3 plus reference TRBV5-6 and TRBJ2-1, the full variable domain is DAGVTQSPTHLIKTRGQQVTLRCSPKSGHDTVSWYQQALGQGPQFIFQYYEEEERQRGNFPDRFSGHQFPNYSSELNVNALLLGDSALYLCASSWWEVDDEQFFGPGTRLTVL.

The chain employs TRBV4-2 and TRBJ1-1; 9 positions agree with TRBD1. The V segment lost 4 bases and the J segment 0 bases; nucleotides outside the gene matches: 18. Germline CDR1 and CDR2: LGHNA and YNFKEQ. This CDR3 has 20 amino acids. Here the CDR3 reads CASSRRVGQGIIPMNTEAFF. As DNA, the CDR3 is TGTGCCAGCAGCCGTCGCGTTGGACAGGGGATAATACCTATGAACACTGAAGCTTTCTTT.

The chain has TRBV18 and TRBJ2-7, with TRBD2 identical over 11 bases. Looked up from germline, CDR1 is KGHSH and CDR2 is LQKENI. J was trimmed by 3 bases and V by 1 base; bases with no gene match: 11. This CDR3 comprises 18 residues. The CDR3 sequence: CASSPRATSGIGVYEQYF. DNA for the CDR3: TGTGCCAGCTCACCACGTGCGACTAGCGGGATCGGGGTCTACGAGCAGTACTTC.

The V gene is TRBV18, the J gene TRBJ1-1; tentative D call: TRBD1 (5 bases). The germline V gene encodes CDR1 KGHSH and CDR2 LQKENI. The V end lost 5 bases, the J end lost 1 base, and 11 bases lay between the germline ends. The CDR3 extends over 14 amino acids. The CDR3 is CASSSQGANTEAFF. The CDR3 DNA reads as TGTGCCAGCTCATCACAAGGGGCGAACACTGAAGCTTTCTTT.

V gene TRBV9 combines with J gene TRBJ2-5; unclear D gene. Trimming shortened V by 4 bases and J by 7 bases, and 11 bases separated the two germline ends. CDR1 is SGDLS, CDR2 YYNGEE, per germline. This CDR3 comprises 12 residues. CDR3 protein: CASSPPAGTQYF. The CDR3 bases are TGTGCCAGCAGCCCCCCGGCAGGGACCCAGTACTTC.

J is TRBJ2-7 and V is TRBV5-5; 9 nucleotides agree with TRBD1. V was clipped by 1 base and J by 2 bases; unmatched bases: 10. The CDR3 spans 17 residues. The germline V gene encodes CDR1 SGHKS and CDR2 YYEKEE (reference sequence). CDR3 in DNA: TGTGCCAGCAGCTTGAGTCCCCCGGGACAGGGCCCCTACGAGCAGTACTTC. This gives the protein CASSLSPPGQGPYEQYF.

V is TRBV7-2 and J is TRBJ1-1; 8 nucleotides match TRBD1. J was trimmed by 3 bases and V by 5 bases; bases with no gene match: 5. The CDR3 is 14 residues long. The V gene's germline CDR1 is SGHTA and CDR2 FQGNSA. CDR3 nucleotides: TGTGCCAGCAGCCTACAGGGGGATTACACTGAAGCTTTCTTT. As protein: CASSLQGDYTEAFF. The whole variable domain, remainder taken from reference TRBV7-2 and TRBJ1-1, is GAGVSQSPSNKVTEKGKDVELRCDPISGHTALYWYRQSLGQGLEFLIYFQGNSAPDKSGLPSDRFSAERTGGSVSTLTIQRTQQEDSAVYLCASSLQGDYTEAFFGQGTRLTVV.

This clone has only a few counts. The chain employs TRBV2 and TRBJ1-5, with D tentatively TRBD1 (5 bases). Trimming cost V 6 bases and J 0 bases, with 9 bases left between them. Per the germline V gene, CDR1 is SNHLY and CDR2 is FYNNEI. This CDR3 is 14 amino acids long. As DNA, the CDR3 is TGTGCCAGCAGGGCAGGGTATAGCAATCAGCCCCAGCATTTT. Its protein product is CASRAGYSNQPQHF. The variable domain in full, completed from reference TRBV2 and TRBJ1-5, reads EPEVTQTPSHQVTQMGQEVILRCVPISNHLYFYWYRQILGQKVEFLVSFYNNEISEKSEIFDDQFSVERPDGSNFTLKIRSTKLEDSAMYFCASRAGYSNQPQHFGDGTRLSIL.

CDR3 in amino acids: CASSQNQGRREKLFF. In nucleotides, the CDR3 is TGTGCCAGCAGTCAAAACCAGGGGCGGAGGGAAAAACTGTTTTTT. J is TRBJ1-4 and V is TRBV28; TRBD1 is a possible D gene (6 bases). The V gene's germline CDR1 is MDHEN and CDR2 SYDVKM. V lost 5 bases and J 8 bases, leaving 18 bases between the germline ends. The CDR3 runs to 15 residues.

CDR3 residues: CASSLSLRTEAFF. The CDR3 DNA sequence: TGTGCCAGCAGCTTATCTCTGCGCACTGAAGCTTTCTTT. V is TRBV11-3 and J is TRBJ1-1; D is ambiguous. The CDR3 is 13 residues long. Trimming cost V 2 bases and J 4 bases, with 8 bases left between them. The germline CDR1 and CDR2 sequences are SGHNT and YENEEA.

The chain couples TRBV7-3 to TRBJ2-5; perhaps TRBD1 as D (5 bases). The CDR3 totals 13 residues. The germline V gene encodes CDR1 SGHTA and CDR2 FQGTGA. Trimming shortened V by 6 bases and J by 7 bases, and 15 bases separated the two germline ends. The CDR3 DNA follows: TGTGCCAGCAGTCAACAGGCCCCAGGGACCCAGTACTTC. Protein product: CASSQQAPGTQYF.

The chain employs TRBV7-8 and TRBJ1-2; D remains unclear. This CDR3 has 12 amino acids. The germline V and J ends were trimmed by 0 bases and 10 bases, with 9 bases remaining between them. Looked up from germline, CDR1 is SGHVS and CDR2 is FQNEAQ. The CDR3 region is CASSLATNTYTF. The CDR3 DNA reads TGTGCCAGCAGCTTAGCGACTAATACCTACACCTTC.

This clone was counted a single time. The V call is TRBV30, the J call TRBJ1-5; tentatively, D is TRBD1 (5 bases). From germline, CDR1 is GTSNPN and CDR2 SVGIG (reference sequence). V gave up 4 bases and J gave up 0 bases, with 16 bases separating them. The CDR3 contains 16 residues. The CDR3 loop reads CAWKIGGTNSNQPQHF. In nucleotides, the CDR3 is TGTGCCTGGAAAATCGGGGGAACTAATAGCAATCAGCCCCAGCATTTT. Drawing the rest from reference TRBV30 and TRBJ1-5, the complete variable domain is SQTIHQWPATLVQPVGSPLSLECTVEGTSNPNLYWYRQAAGRGLQLLFYSVGIGQISSEVPQNLSASRPQDRQFILSSKKLLLSDSGFYLCAWKIGGTNSNQPQHFGDGTRLSIL.

The J gene is TRBJ2-6, the V gene TRBV5-6, with 11 bases fitting TRBD1. CDR3 length: 19 amino acids. Germline CDR1 reads SGHDT; CDR2 reads YYEEEE. V lost 4 bases to trimming and J lost 3 bases; unmatched junction nucleotides: 12. CDR3 sequence (DNA): TGTGCCAGCAGCCGACCCGGGACAGGGGGGGAGTTTGGGGCCAACGTCCTGACTTTC. Translating it yields CASSRPGTGGEFGANVLTF.

The rearrangement joins TRBV11-2 to TRBJ2-2, with 9 bases identical to TRBD2. Trimming cost V 2 bases and J 6 bases; bases outside gene matches: 13. There are 18 residues in the CDR3. Germline V lookup: CDR1 SGHAT, CDR2 FQNNGV. CDR3 sequence reads: CASSLRGLAFANSGELFF. The CDR3 nucleotides are TGTGCCAGCAGCTTACGGGGACTAGCCTTTGCTAATTCCGGGGAGCTGTTTTTT.

Here the CDR3 DNA reads TGCGCCAGCAGCTTCTTGAGAGGGATGGAGACCCAGTACTTC. Translated, it gives CASSFLRGMETQYF. The rearrangement uses TRBV5-1 and TRBJ2-5; possible D gene TRBD2, 5 bases. The V gene's germline CDR1 is SGHRS and CDR2 YFSETQ. This CDR3 spans 14 amino acids. Trimming took off 2 bases at V and 5 bases at J, with 13 bases between the two ends.

The chain combines TRBV5-4 with TRBJ1-2; D not resolved. The germline V and J ends were trimmed by 0 bases and 8 bases, with 8 bases remaining between them. Germline lookup yields CDR1 SGHNT and CDR2 YYREEE (reference sequence). The CDR3 runs to 12 residues. Written as DNA, the CDR3 is TGTGCCAGCAGCTTGGAAGTAGAGGGCTACACCTTC. Protein sequence: CASSLEVEGYTF.

The gene calls are TRBV10-3 and TRBJ2-5; 8 bases match TRBD1. The V gene's germline CDR1 is ENHRY and CDR2 SYGVKD. With 8 bases clipped from V and 3 bases from J, the junction kept 5 bases outside the gene matches. The CDR3 loop spans 13 amino acids. CDR3 nucleotide sequence: TGTGCCATCCGAGGGACAGGAAAAGAGACCCAGTACTTC. The encoded protein is CAIRGTGKETQYF.

The chain couples TRBV4-2 to TRBJ1-2, with D perhaps TRBD1 (5 bases). The CDR3 sequence is 18 residues long. V lost 0 bases to trimming and J lost 2 bases, with 19 bases between them. The germline V gene has CDR1 LGHNA and CDR2 YNFKEQ. The CDR3 DNA reads as TGTGCCAGCAGCCAAGATCCCAAGGGGATCGGATGGAACTATGGCTACACCTTC. Translation gives CASSQDPKGIGWNYGYTF.